These T cell receptor beta chains were read from a single sample in a study of cytomegalovirus exposure and HLA in healthy donors. Sequencing used immunoSEQ multiplex PCR; TCRdb keeps in-frame clones, though not all of them. The profile shows almost 200,000 clones, about 81% of them singletons. The sample taken for sequencing was PBMCs. The receptor source for this set is a woman in her thirties in good health and CMV-seronegative. The CDR3 runs from the conserved cysteine through the conserved F or W. The order of the fields is J gene, clone size, V gene, D gene, CDR3 DNA, CDR3 protein. D genes are given only for firm matches. Part of the rows lack a size; the others show once, few, many or a class for expanded clones.

TRBJ2-5 | . | TRBV11-2 | TRBD2 | TGTGCCAGCAGCTTACGAACGGGGGGGTTGGAGACCCAGTACTTC | CASSLRTGGLETQYF
TRBJ1-5 | . | TRBV19 | . | TGTGCCAGTAAGGCAGGCCTACAGCCCCAGCATTTT | CASKAGLQPQHF
TRBJ1-2 | . | TRBV14 | . | TGTGCCAGCAGCCAAGCCCCGGGAGGGCGGATCGGTGGCTACACCTTC | CASSQAPGGRIGGYTF
TRBJ2-1 | . | TRBV6-4 | TRBD2 | TGTGCCAGCAGCGGCGGGGGGCCCGAAAACAATGAGCAGTTCTTC | CASSGGGPENNEQFF
TRBJ2-3 | . | TRBV7-6 | TRBD2 | TGTGCCAGCAGCTTAGCGACTAGCGGTACCACAGATACGCAGTATTTT | CASSLATSGTTDTQYF
TRBJ1-4 | . | TRBV5-1 | TRBD1 | TGCGCCAGCAGCCATGGGACAGGGGAAGAAAAACTGTTTTTT | CASSHGTGEEKLFF
TRBJ1-1 | . | TRBV19 | TRBD1 | TGTGCCAGTAGCCTGGGGGGACAGGGGGTTTTTAACACTGAAGCTTTCTTT | CASSLGGQGVFNTEAFF
TRBJ2-1 | . | TRBV19 | TRBD2 | TGTGCCAGTAGTATAGGGACTAGCGGGAGTGGTAATGAGCAGTTCTTC | CASSIGTSGSGNEQFF
TRBJ1-6 | . | TRBV7-8 | . | TGTGCCAGCAGCTTAGGAGGCCGGGGGAGTGCACCCCTCCACTTT | CASSLGGRGSAPLHF
TRBJ1-6 | . | TRBV9 | TRBD1 | TGTGCCAGCAGCGTAGGACCACAGGGGGGTAATTCACCCCTCCACTTT | CASSVGPQGGNSPLHF
TRBJ2-1 | once | TRBV6-1 | TRBD1 | TGTGCCAGCACCTCCGGACAGGGTAATGACAATGAGCAGTTCTTC | CASTSGQGNDNEQFF
TRBJ2-7 | few | TRBV6-1 | . | TGTGCCAGCAGTGAGGGGGACAACTACGAGCAGTACTTC | CASSEGDNYEQYF
TRBJ2-2 | . | TRBV2 | . | TGTGCCAGCAGTGAAGCGCTCGGGTCCACCGGGGAGCTGTTTTTT | CASSEALGSTGELFF
TRBJ2-2 | few | TRBV5-5 | . | TGTGCCAGCAGCTTAGGAGGGGCCGGGGAGCTGTTTTTT | CASSLGGAGELFF
TRBJ2-1 | few | TRBV6-4 | . | TGTGCCAGCAGTACACAGGGAAGCTCCTACAATGAGCAGTTCTTC | CASSTQGSSYNEQFF
TRBJ2-5 | . | TRBV19 | . | TGTGCCAGTAGTGGAAGTTGGGCTGAGACCCAGTACTTC | CASSGSWAETQYF
TRBJ2-5 | . | TRBV30 | . | TGTGCCTCAACACAGGGGAGGGAGACCCAGTACTTC | CASTQGRETQYF
TRBJ2-5 | . | TRBV6-1 | TRBD2 | TGTGCCAGCCTAGCGGGGAGGTCCCTGCAAGAGACCCAGTACTTC | CASLAGRSLQETQYF
TRBJ1-1 | . | TRBV27 | TRBD1 | TGTGCCAGCAGTAACAGGGGGCCAGCAGAAGCTTTCTTT | CASSNRGPAEAFF
TRBJ2-7 | . | TRBV6-5 | TRBD1 | TGTGCCAGCAGTTACTCGCTTGAAACAGGGGGCTACGAGCAGTACTTC | CASSYSLETGGYEQYF
TRBJ1-2 | . | TRBV7-9 | . | TGTGCCAGCAGAAGGGACTCCTATGGCTACACCTTC | CASRRDSYGYTF
TRBJ2-2 | . | TRBV5-4 | TRBD2 | TGTGCCAGCAGCTCCGGACTAGCCAAGGGCGGGGAGCTGTTTTTT | CASSSGLAKGGELFF
TRBJ2-1 | . | TRBV18 | . | TGTGCCAGCTCACCAGTATACAATGAGCAGTTCTTC | CASSPVYNEQFF
TRBJ1-2 | . | TRBV19 | . | TGTGCCAGTAGTATAACAGGCAACTATGGCTACACCTTC | CASSITGNYGYTF
TRBJ1-5 | . | TRBV7-7 | TRBD1 | TGTGCCAGCAGCGCACACGGGACAGCCCCCAATCAGCCCCAGCATTTT | CASSAHGTAPNQPQHF
TRBJ1-5 | . | TRBV6-5 | TRBD1 | TGTGCCAGCAGTTACTCGGGACAGATCAATCAGCCCCAGCATTTT | CASSYSGQINQPQHF
TRBJ2-2 | . | TRBV5-4 | . | TGTGCCAGCAGACCGGGACACTTGAACACCGGGGAGCTGTTTTTT | CASRPGHLNTGELFF
TRBJ2-1 | . | TRBV13 | . | TGTGCCAGCAGCATTAGCGGCTATGAGCAGTTCTTC | CASSISGYEQFF
TRBJ2-2 | . | TRBV13 | . | TGTGCCAGCAGCCTACCTCGGTTGCCTAGCGATAGCGGGGAGCTGTTTTTT | CASSLPRLPSDSGELFF
TRBJ2-7 | . | TRBV4-1 | TRBD2 | TGCGCCAGCAGCCAGACAATAGCGGGGCCCTACGAGCAGTACTTC | CASSQTIAGPYEQYF
TRBJ1-4 | . | TRBV7-6 | . | TGTGCCAGCAGCTTAGCGTTGGGGGGAGGCTATCAACTGTTTTTT | CASSLALGGGYQLFF
TRBJ1-2 | . | TRBV27 | . | TGTGCCAGCAGTTTTGGGGGCCCGGACGGCTACACCTTC | CASSFGGPDGYTF
TRBJ2-7 | . | TRBV5-1 | TRBD1 | TGCGCCAGCAGCTTAAACCTCCCCCGGGACAGGGGAGGGGAGCAGTACTTC | CASSLNLPRDRGGEQYF
TRBJ1-5 | few | TRBV6-6 | . | TGTGCCAGCAGTTCACTACAGGCAGCACGACAGCCCCAGCATTTT | CASSSLQAARQPQHF
TRBJ1-1 | . | TRBV6-1 | . | TGTGCCAGCAGTTGGGACTTTCAGAACACTGAAGCTTTCTTT | CASSWDFQNTEAFF
TRBJ2-2 | . | TRBV4-1 | . | TGCGCCAGCAGCCAAGGGAGAGACGGGATCACCGGGGAGCTGTTTTTT | CASSQGRDGITGELFF
TRBJ2-5 | once | TRBV2 | . | TGTGCCAGCAGTGCGTCCAGGGGCCAAGAGACCCAGTACTTC | CASSASRGQETQYF
TRBJ2-2 | . | TRBV30 | . | TGTGCCTGGAGTGTGGGGCTCATTCCCGGGGAGCTGTTTTTT | CAWSVGLIPGELFF
TRBJ2-7 | . | TRBV7-8 | TRBD2 | TGTGCCAGCAGCTTAGCGCTAGCGGGGGAATCCTACGAGCAGTACTTC | CASSLALAGESYEQYF
TRBJ2-7 | . | TRBV30 | TRBD1 | TGTGCCTGGAGTTCCGGGACAGGGGGTCCCTACGAGCAGTACTTC | CAWSSGTGGPYEQYF
TRBJ1-5 | . | TRBV5-6 | . | TGTGCCAGCAGCTTACAGTACCTCCATAGCAATCAGCCCCAGCATTTT | CASSLQYLHSNQPQHF
TRBJ1-1 | . | TRBV5-1 | . | TGCGCCAGCAGCTCGGACACATACAACCTTGAAGCTTTCTTT | CASSSDTYNLEAFF
TRBJ2-7 | . | TRBV29-1 | TRBD2 | TGCAGCGCCCAACTAGCGGGGGGCCCTCGCTCCTTCTTC | CSAQLAGGPRSFF
TRBJ1-3 | . | TRBV30 | . | TGTGCCTTTCCAGGGCCCTCTGGAAACACCATATATTTT | CAFPGPSGNTIYF
TRBJ1-1 | . | TRBV18 | . | TGTGCCAGCTCACCACGGGACATTTTGAACACTGAAGCTTTCTTT | CASSPRDILNTEAFF